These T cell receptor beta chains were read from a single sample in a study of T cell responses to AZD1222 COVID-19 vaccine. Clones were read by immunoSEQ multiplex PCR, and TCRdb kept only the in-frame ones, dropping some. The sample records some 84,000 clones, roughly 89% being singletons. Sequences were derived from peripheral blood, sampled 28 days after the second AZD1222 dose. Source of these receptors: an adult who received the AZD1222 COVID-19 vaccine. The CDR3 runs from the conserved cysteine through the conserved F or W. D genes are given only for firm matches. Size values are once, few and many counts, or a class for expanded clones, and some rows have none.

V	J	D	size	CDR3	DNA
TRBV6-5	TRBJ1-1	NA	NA	CASRTWDDRNTEAFF	TGTGCCAGCAGGACATGGGACGATAGGAACACTGAAGCTTTCTTT
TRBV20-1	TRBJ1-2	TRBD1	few	CSGQGGSRYTF	TGCAGTGGACAGGGTGGTTCGCGCTACACCTTC
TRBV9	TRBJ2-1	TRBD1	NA	CASSKEGTAHSPFQFF	TGTGCCAGCAGCAAGGAAGGGACAGCACACTCCCCTTTTCAGTTCTTC
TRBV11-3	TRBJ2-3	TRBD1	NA	CASSLGQGRTDTQYF	TGTGCCAGCAGCTTAGGACAGGGGCGCACAGATACGCAGTATTTT
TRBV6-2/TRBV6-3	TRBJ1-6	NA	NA	CASSYYSPLHF	TGTGCCAGCAGTTACTATTCACCCCTCCACTTT
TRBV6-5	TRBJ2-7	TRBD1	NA	CASSRDREYEQYF	TGTGCCAGCAGCCGGGACAGGGAGTACGAGCAGTACTTC
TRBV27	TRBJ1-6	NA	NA	CASSTGLINSPLHF	TGTGCCAGCAGCACGGGACTGATAAATTCACCCCTCCACTTT
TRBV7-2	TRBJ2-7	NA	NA	CASSFLTGRGSYEQYF	TGTGCCAGCAGCTTTCTAACAGGGCGTGGGTCCTACGAGCAGTACTTC
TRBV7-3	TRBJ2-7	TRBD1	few	CASSFSTGSEQYF	TGTGCCAGCAGCTTCTCGACAGGGTCCGAGCAGTACTTC
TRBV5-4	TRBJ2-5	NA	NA	CASSLVSGAVTETQYF	TGTGCCAGCAGCTTGGTGTCGGGGGCGGTTACAGAGACCCAGTACTTC
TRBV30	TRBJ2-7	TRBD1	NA	CAWSLTGGDHEQYF	TGTGCCTGGAGTCTCACAGGGGGAGACCACGAGCAGTACTTC
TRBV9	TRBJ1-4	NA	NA	CASSAGTRFNEKLFF	TGTGCCAGCAGCGCGGGGACTCGGTTTAATGAAAAACTGTTTTTT
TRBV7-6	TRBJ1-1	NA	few	CASRAQPNTEAFF	TGTGCCAGCAGGGCTCAGCCTAACACTGAAGCTTTCTTT
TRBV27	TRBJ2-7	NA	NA	CASSLRQSSYEQYF	TGTGCCAGCAGTTTGCGACAGAGCTCCTACGAGCAGTACTTC
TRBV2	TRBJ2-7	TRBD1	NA	CASRGQAPYEQYF	TGTGCCAGCAGGGGACAGGCCCCCTACGAGCAGTACTTC
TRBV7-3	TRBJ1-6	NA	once	CASSLGVFNSPLHF	TGTGCCAGCAGCTTAGGTGTCTTTAATTCACCCCTCCACTTT
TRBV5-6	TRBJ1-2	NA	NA	CASSLGQSNYGYTF	TGTGCCAGCAGCTTGGGACAGTCTAACTATGGCTACACCTTC
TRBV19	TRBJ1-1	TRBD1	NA	CASSILDRGTEAFF	TGTGCCAGTAGTATCCTGGACAGGGGTACTGAAGCTTTCTTT
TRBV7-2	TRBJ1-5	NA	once	CASSSTSVKPQHF	TGTGCCAGCAGCTCGACATCGGTCAAGCCCCAGCATTTT
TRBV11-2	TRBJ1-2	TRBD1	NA	CASSSSGTGRRYGGYTF	TGTGCCAGCAGCTCGTCCGGGACAGGGAGGAGGTATGGTGGCTACACCTTC
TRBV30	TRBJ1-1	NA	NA	CAWSVSGSGTEAFF	TGTGCCTGGAGTGTAAGCGGTTCGGGCACTGAAGCTTTCTTT
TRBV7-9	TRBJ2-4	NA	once	CASSPEPLVGVAGKNIQYF	TGTGCCAGCAGCCCCGAACCGCTGGTAGGGGTAGCCGGCAAAAACATTCAGTACTTC
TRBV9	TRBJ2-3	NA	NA	CASSVAGTDTQYF	TGTGCCAGCAGCGTAGCAGGCACAGATACGCAGTATTTT
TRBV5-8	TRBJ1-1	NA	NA	CASSLKLGGAMNTEAFF	TGTGCCAGCAGCCTAAAACTGGGGGGGGCCATGAACACTGAAGCTTTCTTT